The 31 T cell receptor beta chains below come from one sample, sequenced in a study of cytomegalovirus exposure and HLA in healthy donors. With 60 Vbeta and 13 Jbeta primers, the PCR was carried out. The repertoire was sequenced with immunoSEQ multiplex PCR; TCRdb's copy has only in-frame clones and lacks some. This table holds some 130,000 clones, roughly three quarters found once. Specimen: PBMCs. These receptors were collected from a male donor in good health and CMV-seronegative.

This chain joins TRBV7-8 and TRBJ2-3, with D maybe TRBD2 (6 bases). The length of the CDR3 is 14 residues. Per the germline V gene, CDR1 is SGHVS and CDR2 is FQNEAQ. The V gene lost 5 bases and the J gene lost 7 bases, with 16 bases spanning the gap. CDR3 in amino acids: CASSPFPGVNTQYF. The CDR3 DNA reads as TGTGCCAGCAGCCCCTTCCCGGGGGTAAATACGCAGTATTTT.

This chain joins TRBV2 and TRBJ1-4; D gene ambiguous. Germline V gives CDR1 SNHLY, CDR2 FYNNEI. Trimming shortened V by 8 bases and J by 6 bases, and 16 bases separated the two germline ends. The CDR3 loop spans 14 amino acids. The chain's CDR3 is CASGAGWFDEKLFF. Written as DNA, the CDR3 is TGTGCCAGCGGCGCGGGGTGGTTTGATGAAAAACTGTTTTTT.

This clone was seen only once. This chain connects TRBV19 to TRBJ2-3, with D perhaps matching TRBD2 (7 bases). Trimming took 6 bases from V and 6 from J, leaving 19 bases between them. The CDR3 is 15 residues long. Germline values: CDR1 LNHDA, CDR2 SQIVND (reference sequence). CDR3 amino acids: CASSPRGAVDDTQYF. The CDR3 nucleotides are TGTGCCAGTAGCCCCCGGGGGGCAGTGGACGATACGCAGTATTTT.

This clone was counted a few times. The chain uses TRBV6-5 and TRBJ1-5; perhaps TRBD1 as D (5 bases). V lost 6 bases and J 1 base, leaving 7 bases between the germline ends. Germline CDR1 and CDR2: MNHEY and SVGAGI. This CDR3 contains 13 residues. The CDR3 region has the DNA TGTGCCAGCAGCCGGACAAGCAATCAGCCCCAGCATTTT. Protein: CASSRTSNQPQHF.

This sequence joins TRBV2 and TRBJ2-5; D is uncertain. Germline V gives CDR1 SNHLY, CDR2 FYNNEI. This CDR3 contains 13 residues. V lost 7 bases to trimming and J lost 1 base, with 10 bases between them. Here the CDR3 reads CASKRNAQETQYF. CDR3 sequence (DNA): TGTGCCAGCAAGCGTAACGCCCAAGAGACCCAGTACTTC.

The gene calls are TRBV5-6 and TRBJ2-3; 7 bases fit TRBD2. Germline V gene data show CDR1 as SGHDT and CDR2 as YYEEEE. This CDR3 is built from 15 residues. V was pared by 2 bases and J by 0 bases, with 3 bases of the junction left unmatched. The chain's CDR3 is CASSLAGSSTDTQYF. CDR3 nucleotides: TGTGCCAGCAGCTTAGCGGGGAGTAGCACAGATACGCAGTATTTT.

This clone has just one count. The V gene is TRBV7-8, the J gene TRBJ1-4; TRBD1 is a possible D gene (6 bases). The CDR3 spans 16 residues. The ends were cut back, 1 base at V and 7 bases at J, with 16 bases in the middle. CDR1 is SGHVS and CDR2 is FQNEAQ in the germline V gene. CDR3 sequence reads: CASSLGVDSASEKLFF. The CDR3 DNA reads as TGTGCCAGCAGCTTAGGGGTGGACAGTGCGAGTGAAAAACTGTTTTTT.

The rearrangement joins TRBV7-3 to TRBJ2-2, with 9 positions matching TRBD2. Germline CDR1 SGHTA, CDR2 FQGTGA. The CDR3 length is 17 residues. Unmatched junction bases numbered 8, after V lost 2 bases and J lost 4 bases. DNA for the CDR3: TGTGCCAGCAGCTTATACCCCAGCGGGGGGTCCACCGGGGAGCTGTTTTTT. Protein: CASSLYPSGGSTGELFF.

This chain links TRBV7-9 with TRBJ1-6; no reliable D call. Between the trimmed V and J ends, which lost 4 bases and 8 bases, there was a span of 15 bases. This CDR3 has 15 amino acids. From germline, CDR1 is SEHNR and CDR2 FQNEAQ (reference sequence). The CDR3 nucleotides read TGTGCCAGCAGCTCGCGGGCCAACGGCCATTCACCCCTCCACTTT. This sequence encodes CASSSRANGHSPLHF.

V and J are TRBV7-9 and TRBJ2-3; 8 bases fit TRBD2. CDR1 is SEHNR and CDR2 is FQNEAQ in the germline V gene (reference sequence). This CDR3 has 15 residues. Trimming at V came to 5 bases and at J to 6 bases, leaving 10 bases not matched to a gene. CDR3 DNA: TGTGCCAGCAGCCCCTCGGGAGGGTTTAGCGATACGCAGTATTTT. Its translation: CASSPSGGFSDTQYF.

V is TRBV29-1 and J is TRBJ2-7; TRBD1 matches 7 bases. Germline V CDR1 and CDR2: SQVTM, ANQGSEA. Trimming removed 7 bases from V and 2 bases from J; junction bases left unmatched: 5. The length of the CDR3 is 12 residues. The CDR3 spells CSARQGTYEQYF. The DNA for the CDR3 is TGCAGCGCCCGACAGGGAACCTACGAGCAGTACTTC.

This clone was detected once. The rearrangement uses TRBV19 and TRBJ2-5; 12 nucleotides line up with TRBD1. This CDR3 is built from 16 residues. Germline loops: CDR1 LNHDA, CDR2 SQIVND (reference sequence). J was trimmed by 3 bases and V by 3 bases; bases with no gene match: 5. CDR3 bases: TGTGCCAGTAGTATCGGGGGACAGGGGGCGAAAGAGACCCAGTACTTC. This encodes CASSIGGQGAKETQYF.

The chain couples TRBV5-8 to TRBJ1-4; 9 bases line up with TRBD1. V shed 4 bases and J 7 bases; nucleotides not matched to a gene: 5. The length of the CDR3 is 14 residues. The germline V gene encodes CDR1 SGHTS and CDR2 YDEGEE. CDR3 sequence reads: CASSPAGQGEKLFF. CDR3 DNA: TGTGCCAGCAGCCCGGCGGGACAGGGTGAAAAACTGTTTTTT.

The chain uses TRBV7-2 and TRBJ2-5, with a tentative D call TRBD1 (5 bases). CDR3 size: 14 residues. Per the germline V gene, CDR1 is SGHTA and CDR2 is FQGNSA. Trimming stripped 5 bases from V and 5 bases from J, with 15 bases between. CDR3 residues: CASSLTSGLETQYF. DNA for the CDR3: TGTGCCAGCAGCCTAACATCAGGGTTGGAGACCCAGTACTTC.

This chain connects TRBV5-4 to TRBJ2-3; 10 nucleotides match TRBD2. The junction had 5 bases not matched to a gene; V was cut back by 0 bases and J by 4 bases. CDR3 length equals 16 residues. Germline CDR1 and CDR2: SGHNT and YYREEE (reference sequence). The CDR3 region is CASSLGRSGGADTQYF. For the CDR3, the DNA is TGTGCCAGCAGCTTGGGAAGGAGCGGGGGGGCAGATACGCAGTATTTT.

The J gene is TRBJ2-5, the V gene TRBV5-8, with D hard to call. V was pared by 0 bases and J by 3 bases, with 6 bases between. Germline-derived CDR1 and CDR2 are SGHTS and YDEGEE. The CDR3 contains 13 residues. CDR3 sequence: CASSLDREETQYF. The CDR3 DNA reads TGTGCCAGCAGCTTGGACAGAGAAGAGACCCAGTACTTC.

This clone was counted a few times. This chain links TRBV5-6 with TRBJ2-2, with a weak D call TRBD1 (6 bases). This CDR3 is 16 amino acids long. V shed 4 bases and J shed 8 bases, with 21 bases lying between them. Germline lookup yields CDR1 SGHDT and CDR2 YYEEEE. The CDR3 sequence is CASSQRQVTRPGELFF. CDR3 nucleotides: TGTGCCAGCAGCCAAAGACAGGTGACCCGGCCGGGGGAGCTGTTTTTT.

The chain carries TRBV10-3 and TRBJ2-3; TRBD1 might be the D (6 bases). The CDR3 length is 14 residues. Deletions cut 3 bases from V and 4 bases from J, with 11 bases between. Germline CDR1 ENHRY, CDR2 SYGVKD. CDR3 residues: CAISDHREPDTQYF. CDR3 in DNA: TGTGCCATCAGTGACCACAGGGAGCCAGATACGCAGTATTTT.

The chain links TRBV5-4 to TRBJ2-5, with 8 bases matching TRBD2. With 2 bases clipped from V and 3 bases from J, the junction kept 9 bases outside the gene matches. This CDR3 region has 16 residues. Germline V gives CDR1 SGHNT, CDR2 YYREEE (reference sequence). This CDR3 reads CASSFGGYGGEETQYF. In DNA, the CDR3 is TGTGCCAGCAGCTTCGGGGGTTACGGGGGGGAAGAGACCCAGTACTTC.

This clone has a single count. This rearrangement joins TRBV5-1 to TRBJ2-3; possible D gene TRBD1, 5 bases. Germline V gives CDR1 SGHRS, CDR2 YFSETQ. Trimming removed 0 bases from V and 3 bases from J, with 17 bases in between. This CDR3 has 17 residues. The CDR3 region is CASSLARADPGTDTQYF. DNA for the CDR3: TGCGCCAGCAGCTTGGCCAGGGCGGATCCCGGTACAGATACGCAGTATTTT.

The gene calls are TRBV9 and TRBJ1-1, with D unresolved. The germline gives CDR1 SGDLS, CDR2 YYNGEE. V lost 0 bases, J lost 6 bases, and 12 bases lay in between. There are 14 residues in the CDR3. The CDR3 DNA is TGTGCCAGCAGCGTAGACCCGGGAGAGCCTGAAGCTTTCTTT. Translated, it gives CASSVDPGEPEAFF.

This clone has more than one count but fewer than ten. This sequence joins TRBV29-1 and TRBJ1-1, with 8 bases identical to TRBD1. V was clipped by 6 bases and J by 11 bases; unmatched bases: 14. The germline gives CDR1 SQVTM, CDR2 ANQGSEA. The CDR3 is 13 residues long. The CDR3 nucleotides read TGCAGCGTCCCGGACAGGGCTTTCGCGGGGGCTTTCTTT. The encoded protein is CSVPDRAFAGAFF.

This sequence joins TRBV7-2 and TRBJ1-1; D is undetermined. This CDR3 comprises 12 residues. Trimming shortened V by 2 bases and J by 5 bases, and 6 bases separated the two germline ends. CDR1 SGHTA and CDR2 FQGNSA come from the germline V gene. The CDR3 spells CASSLRETEAFF. CDR3 nucleotides: TGTGCCAGCAGCTTAAGGGAGACTGAAGCTTTCTTT.

The V call is TRBV13, the J call TRBJ1-1; D may be TRBD1 (6 bases). Germline loops: CDR1 PRHDT, CDR2 FYEKMQ (reference sequence). V was pared by 5 bases and J by 1 base, with 11 bases between. This CDR3 contains 14 residues. CDR3 DNA sequence: TGTGCCAGCAGCGGAGGACAGCAGAACACTGAAGCTTTCTTT. Its protein is CASSGGQQNTEAFF.

The chain carries TRBV19 and TRBJ1-4, with D maybe TRBD1 (5 bases). CDR3 length: 15 residues. Germline CDR1 LNHDA, CDR2 SQIVND (reference sequence). V lost 2 bases to trimming and J lost 5 bases, with 12 bases between them. CDR3 nucleotides: TGTGCCAGTAGTATACGACAGTTAACAAATGAAAAACTGTTTTTT. Translating it yields CASSIRQLTNEKLFF.

This clone has more than one count but fewer than ten. The chain employs TRBV7-9 and TRBJ1-1, with 7 positions matching TRBD1. Germline CDR1 reads SEHNR; CDR2 reads FQNEAQ (reference sequence). Trimming cost V 5 bases and J 0 bases; bases outside gene matches: 15. This CDR3 is 18 amino acids long. In nucleotides, the CDR3 is TGTGCCAGCAGCGCCCCCAGGGGGACGACAGGTTTGAACACTGAAGCTTTCTTT. Its protein product is CASSAPRGTTGLNTEAFF. Using reference TRBV7-9 and TRBJ1-1 for the parts outside the CDR3, the full variable domain is DTGVSQNPRHKITKRGQNVTFRCDPISEHNRLYWYRQTLGQGPEFLTYFQNEAQLEKSRLLSDRFSAERPKGSFSTLEIQRTEQGDSAMYLCASSAPRGTTGLNTEAFFGQGTRLTVV.

This sequence joins TRBV9 and TRBJ2-5; TRBD2 matches 16 bases. Germline V gene sequence: CDR1 SGDLS, CDR2 YYNGEE. The CDR3 is 16 residues long. With 2 bases clipped from V and 4 bases from J, the junction kept 2 bases outside the gene matches. DNA of the CDR3: TGTGCCAGCAGCGTCGGGACTAGCGGGGGGGCAGAGACCCAGTACTTC. Encoded protein: CASSVGTSGGAETQYF. Full variable domain (missing parts from reference TRBV9 and TRBJ2-5): DSGVTQTPKHLITATGQRVTLRCSPRSGDLSVYWYQQSLDQGLQFLIQYYNGEERAKGNILERFSAQQFPDLHSELNLSSLELGDSALYFCASSVGTSGGAETQYFGPGTRLLVL.

The chain uses TRBV4-1 and TRBJ2-7; TRBD1 matches 7 bases. Germline loops: CDR1 MGHRA, CDR2 YSYEKL. The V gene end was trimmed by 5 bases and the J gene end by 1 base; junction bases not matched to a gene: 5. The CDR3 totals 14 residues. In DNA form, the CDR3 reads TGCGCCAGCAGCAACAGACAGGGATCCTACGAGCAGTACTTC. It translates to CASSNRQGSYEQYF.

This clone was observed a handful of times. This chain links TRBV5-4 with TRBJ1-4; TRBD1 is a possible D gene (5 bases). Trimming pared 4 bases from V and 6 bases from J, leaving 13 bases between. CDR1 and CDR2 from the germline V gene are SGHNT and YYREEE (reference sequence). CDR3 size: 14 residues. The CDR3 loop reads CASSPRGDDEKLFF. CDR3 bases: TGTGCCAGCAGCCCGCGGGGGGATGATGAAAAACTGTTTTTT.

The chain uses TRBV7-9 and TRBJ2-1; 13 bases fit TRBD2. Per germline, CDR1 SEHNR and CDR2 FQNEAQ (reference sequence). The CDR3 spans 16 residues. V dropped 5 bases and J dropped 4; count of bases not matched to a gene: 5. The CDR3 DNA follows: TGTGCCAGCAGCGGGAGACTAGCGGGGGGTTACAATGAGCAGTTCTTC. Translated: CASSGRLAGGYNEQFF.

This clone has just one count. The chain's CDR3 is CASSLFPGRGPETQYF. The CDR3 DNA sequence: TGTGCCAGCAGTTTATTTCCGGGCAGGGGCCCCGAGACCCAGTACTTC. The J gene is TRBJ2-5, the V gene TRBV27; D perhaps matches TRBD1 (6 bases). Germline V lookup: CDR1 MNHEY, CDR2 SMNVEV (reference sequence). The CDR3 contains 16 residues. Trimming removed 1 base from V and 5 bases from J, with 17 bases in between.